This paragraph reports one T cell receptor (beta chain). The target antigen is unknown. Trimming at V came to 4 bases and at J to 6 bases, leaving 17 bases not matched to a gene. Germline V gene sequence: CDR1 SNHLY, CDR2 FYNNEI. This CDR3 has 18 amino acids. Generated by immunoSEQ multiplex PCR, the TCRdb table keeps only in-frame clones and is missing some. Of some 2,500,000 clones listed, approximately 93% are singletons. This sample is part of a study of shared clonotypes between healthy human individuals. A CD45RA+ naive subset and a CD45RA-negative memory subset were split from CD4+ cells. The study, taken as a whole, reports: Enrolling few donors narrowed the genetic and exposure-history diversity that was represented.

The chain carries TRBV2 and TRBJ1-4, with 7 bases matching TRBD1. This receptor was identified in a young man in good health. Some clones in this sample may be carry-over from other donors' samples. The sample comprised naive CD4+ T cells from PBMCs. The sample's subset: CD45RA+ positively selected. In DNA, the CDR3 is TGTGCCAGCAGTGGGGCCTTACCAGAACAGGGGTTTGATGAAAAACTGTTTTTT. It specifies CASSGALPEQGFDEKLFF.